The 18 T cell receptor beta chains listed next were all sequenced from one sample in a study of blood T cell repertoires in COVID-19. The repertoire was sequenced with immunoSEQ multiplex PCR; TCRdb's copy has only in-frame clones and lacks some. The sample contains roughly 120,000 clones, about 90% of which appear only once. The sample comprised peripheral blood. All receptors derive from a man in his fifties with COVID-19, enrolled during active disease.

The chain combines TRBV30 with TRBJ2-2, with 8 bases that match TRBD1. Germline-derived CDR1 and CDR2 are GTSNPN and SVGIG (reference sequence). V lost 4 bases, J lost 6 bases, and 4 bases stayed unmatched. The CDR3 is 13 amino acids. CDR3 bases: TGTGCCTGGACAGGGGGCGCACCCGGGGAGCTGTTTTTT. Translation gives CAWTGGAPGELFF.

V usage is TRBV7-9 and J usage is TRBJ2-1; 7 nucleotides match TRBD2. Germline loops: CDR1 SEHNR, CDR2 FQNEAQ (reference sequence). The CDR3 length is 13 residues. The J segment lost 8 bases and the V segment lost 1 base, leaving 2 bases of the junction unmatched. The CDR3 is CASSLETSYEQFF. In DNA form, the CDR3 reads TGTGCCAGCAGCTTAGAGACTAGCTATGAGCAGTTCTTC.

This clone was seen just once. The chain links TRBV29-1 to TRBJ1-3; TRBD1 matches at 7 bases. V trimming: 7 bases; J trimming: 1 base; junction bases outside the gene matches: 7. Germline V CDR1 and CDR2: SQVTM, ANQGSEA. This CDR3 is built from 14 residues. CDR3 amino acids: CSGTTGASGNTIYF. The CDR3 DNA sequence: TGCAGCGGGACAACAGGGGCTTCTGGAAACACCATATATTTT.

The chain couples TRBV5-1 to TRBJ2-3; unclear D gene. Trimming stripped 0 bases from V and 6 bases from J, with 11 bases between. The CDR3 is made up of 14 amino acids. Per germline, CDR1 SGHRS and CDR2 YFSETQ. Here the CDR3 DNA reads TGCGCCAGCAGCTTGGTTCTCTTCGAGGATACGCAGTATTTT. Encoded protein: CASSLVLFEDTQYF.

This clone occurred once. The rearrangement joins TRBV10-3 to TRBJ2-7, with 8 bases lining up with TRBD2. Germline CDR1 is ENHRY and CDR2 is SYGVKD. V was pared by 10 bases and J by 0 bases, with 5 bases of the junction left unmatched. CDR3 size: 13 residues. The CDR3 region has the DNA TGTGCCACCGACAGCGGGAGCTCCTACGAGCAGTACTTC. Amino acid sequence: CATDSGSSYEQYF.

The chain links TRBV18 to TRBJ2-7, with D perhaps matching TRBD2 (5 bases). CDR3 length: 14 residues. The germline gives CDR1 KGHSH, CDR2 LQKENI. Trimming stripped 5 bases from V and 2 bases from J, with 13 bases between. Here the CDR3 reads CASSVAGETYEQYF. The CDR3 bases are TGTGCCAGCTCAGTCGCCGGGGAAACCTACGAGCAGTACTTC.

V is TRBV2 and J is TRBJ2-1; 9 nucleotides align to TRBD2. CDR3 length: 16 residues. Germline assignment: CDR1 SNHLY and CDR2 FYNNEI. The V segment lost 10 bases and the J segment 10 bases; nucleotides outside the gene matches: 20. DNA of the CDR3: TGTGCCACCTCATCCCTGGGACTAGCCCCCGGGGGGGAGCAGTTCTTC. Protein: CATSSLGLAPGGEQFF.

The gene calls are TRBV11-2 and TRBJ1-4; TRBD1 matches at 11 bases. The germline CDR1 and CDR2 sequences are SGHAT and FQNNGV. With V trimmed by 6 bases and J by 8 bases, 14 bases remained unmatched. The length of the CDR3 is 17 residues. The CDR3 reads CASRPGQGAGVGEKLFF. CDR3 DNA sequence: TGTGCCAGCAGACCTGGACAGGGGGCAGGGGTCGGGGAAAAACTGTTTTTT.

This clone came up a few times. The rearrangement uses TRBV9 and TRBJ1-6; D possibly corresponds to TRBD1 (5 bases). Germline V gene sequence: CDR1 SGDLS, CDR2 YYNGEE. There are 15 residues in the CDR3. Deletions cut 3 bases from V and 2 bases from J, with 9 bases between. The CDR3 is CASSATTAYNSPLHF. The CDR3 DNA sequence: TGTGCCAGCAGCGCGACGACAGCCTATAATTCACCCCTCCACTTT.

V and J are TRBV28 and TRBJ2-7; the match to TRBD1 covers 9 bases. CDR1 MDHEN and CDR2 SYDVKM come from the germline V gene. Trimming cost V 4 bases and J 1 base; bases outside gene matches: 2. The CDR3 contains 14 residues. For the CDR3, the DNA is TGTGCCAGCAGTTCCGGGACAGGGTCCTACGAGCAGTACTTC. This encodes CASSSGTGSYEQYF.

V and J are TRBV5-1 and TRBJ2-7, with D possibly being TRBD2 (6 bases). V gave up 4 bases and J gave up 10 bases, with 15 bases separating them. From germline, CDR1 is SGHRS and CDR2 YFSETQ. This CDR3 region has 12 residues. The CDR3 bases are TGCGCCAGCAGCCACACGGAGGGTTTACAGTACTTC. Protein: CASSHTEGLQYF.

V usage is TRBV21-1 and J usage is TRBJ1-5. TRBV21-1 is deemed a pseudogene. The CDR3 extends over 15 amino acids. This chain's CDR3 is CASSNHESYNQPQHF. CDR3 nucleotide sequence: TGTGCCAGCAGCAACCACGAGAGTTACAATCAGCCCCAGCATTTT.

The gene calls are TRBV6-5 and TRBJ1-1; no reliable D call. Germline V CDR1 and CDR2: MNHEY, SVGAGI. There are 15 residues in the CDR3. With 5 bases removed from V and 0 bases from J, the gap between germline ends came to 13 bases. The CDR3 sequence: CASSPQTYMNTEAFF. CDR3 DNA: TGTGCCAGCAGTCCACAGACATACATGAACACTGAAGCTTTCTTT.

The CDR3 is CASSFGGTDNSPLHF. CDR3 bases: TGCGCCAGCAGCTTTGGCGGGACAGATAATTCACCCCTCCACTTT. This rearrangement joins TRBV5-1 to TRBJ1-6, with 7 bases fitting TRBD1. CDR1 and CDR2 (germline): SGHRS, YFSETQ. V shed 2 bases and J 5 bases; nucleotides not matched to a gene: 4. The CDR3 spans 15 residues. The full variable domain, its missing parts supplied by reference TRBV5-1 and TRBJ1-6, is KAGVTQTPRYLIKTRGQQVTLSCSPISGHRSVSWYQQTPGQGLQFLFEYFSETQRNKGNFPGRFSGRQFSNSRSEMNVSTLELGDSALYLCASSFGGTDNSPLHFGNGTRLTVT.

As DNA, the CDR3 is TGTGCCAGCAGCTTAGGGACTAGCGGGAGGGCGATGGATGAGCAGTTCTTC. It specifies CASSLGTSGRAMDEQFF. The chain recombines TRBV11-2 with TRBJ2-1; TRBD2 agrees at 15 bases. The CDR3 has 17 residues. The germline gives CDR1 SGHAT, CDR2 FQNNGV. The ends lost 1 base at V and 8 bases at J; junction bases unmatched: 6.

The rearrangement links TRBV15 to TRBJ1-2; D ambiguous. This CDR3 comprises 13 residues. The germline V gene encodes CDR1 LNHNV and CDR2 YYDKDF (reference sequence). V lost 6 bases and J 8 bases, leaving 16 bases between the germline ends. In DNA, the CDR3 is TGTGCCACCAGTAATTATGGCCGAGGAGGCTACACCTTC. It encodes CATSNYGRGGYTF.

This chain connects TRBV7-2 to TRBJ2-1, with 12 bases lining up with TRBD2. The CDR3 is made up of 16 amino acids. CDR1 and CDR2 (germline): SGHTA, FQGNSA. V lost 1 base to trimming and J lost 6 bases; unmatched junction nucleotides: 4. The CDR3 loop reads CASSLEGTSGRNEQFF. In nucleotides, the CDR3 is TGTGCCAGCAGCTTAGAGGGGACTAGCGGGCGCAATGAGCAGTTCTTC.

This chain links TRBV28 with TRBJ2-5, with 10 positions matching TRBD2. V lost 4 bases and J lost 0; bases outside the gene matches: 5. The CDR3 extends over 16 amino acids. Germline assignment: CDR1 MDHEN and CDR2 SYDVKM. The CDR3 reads CASSSPTSGYQETQYF. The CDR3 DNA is TGTGCCAGCAGTTCTCCGACTAGCGGGTACCAAGAGACCCAGTACTTC. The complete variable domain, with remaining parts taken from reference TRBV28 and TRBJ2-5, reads DVKVTQSSRYLVKRTGEKVFLECVQDMDHENMFWYRQDPGLGLRLIYFSYDVKMKEKGDIPEGYSVSREKKERFSLILESASTNQTSMYLCASSSPTSGYQETQYFGPGTRLLVL.